The 14 T cell receptor beta chains reported below all come from one sample, sequenced in a study of blood T cell repertoires in COVID-19. TCRdb's copy holds only in-frame clones and misses some; the assay was immunoSEQ multiplex PCR. The sample lists 99,000 or so clones; roughly 84% were seen once. The sequencing sample was made of peripheral blood. The receptors stem from a man in his 70s with active or convalescent COVID-19.

V gene TRBV7-3 combines with J gene TRBJ1-1; D is undetermined. Trimming removed 5 bases from V and 0 bases from J, with 7 bases in between. From germline, CDR1 is SGHTA and CDR2 FQGTGA. This CDR3 is 13 amino acids long. This CDR3 reads CASSVQLNTEAFF. The DNA for the CDR3 is TGTGCCAGCAGCGTCCAATTGAACACTGAAGCTTTCTTT.

This clone was counted only a few times. The CDR3 sequence: CASSLATGSGPGELFF. The CDR3 DNA reads as TGTGCCAGCAGCTTAGCTACGGGGTCAGGACCCGGGGAGCTGTTTTTT. J is TRBJ2-2 and V is TRBV7-9; weak D call: TRBD2 (5 bases). With 0 bases removed from V and 6 bases from J, the gap between germline ends came to 14 bases. Germline V gives CDR1 SEHNR, CDR2 FQNEAQ (reference sequence). This CDR3 has 16 residues.

This chain links TRBV5-1 with TRBJ1-6, with TRBD1 identical over 7 bases. Trimming took 4 bases from V and 9 from J; bases not matched to a gene: 10. Per the germline V gene, CDR1 is SGHRS and CDR2 is YFSETQ. The CDR3 covers 15 residues. This CDR3 is CASSSGQEVGSPLHF. CDR3 in DNA: TGCGCCAGCAGCAGCGGACAGGAGGTCGGTTCACCCCTCCACTTT.

This chain uses TRBV4-1 with TRBJ2-5; 10 nucleotides line up with TRBD2. This CDR3 region has 17 residues. Per germline, CDR1 MGHRA and CDR2 YSYEKL. With 0 bases clipped from V and 2 bases from J, the junction kept 6 bases outside the gene matches. The CDR3 region is CASSQDLSGGGQETQYF. In nucleotides, the CDR3 is TGCGCCAGCAGCCAAGATCTGAGCGGGGGGGGACAAGAGACCCAGTACTTC.

V and J are TRBV5-1 and TRBJ1-5, with TRBD1 identical over 9 bases. J gave up 4 bases and V 3 bases, and 5 bases lay outside the gene matches. This CDR3 has 15 residues. Per germline, CDR1 SGHRS and CDR2 YFSETQ. The CDR3 coding sequence is TGCGCCAGCAGCTCGGGACAGGGAGATAATCAGCCCCAGCATTTT. Its translation is CASSSGQGDNQPQHF.

V gene TRBV28 combines with J gene TRBJ1-2; no firm D call. The CDR3 has 13 amino acids. The V end was cut by 3 bases, the J end by 6 bases, with 11 bases between. Germline values: CDR1 MDHEN, CDR2 SYDVKM. This CDR3 reads CASSLRRVDGYTF. The CDR3 bases are TGTGCCAGCAGTTTGCGTCGAGTGGATGGCTACACCTTC.

J is TRBJ2-1 and V is TRBV29-1; TRBD2 agrees at 8 bases. J was trimmed by 0 bases and V by 6 bases; bases with no gene match: 13. Germline V CDR1 and CDR2: SQVTM, ANQGSEA. The CDR3 loop spans 17 amino acids. CDR3 nucleotide sequence: TGCAGCGTCCTAGCCAAGCGGGGGTTAGACTCCTACAATGAGCAGTTCTTC. Translated, it gives CSVLAKRGLDSYNEQFF.

This rearrangement joins TRBV19 to TRBJ1-2, with D perhaps matching TRBD1 (5 bases). CDR1 LNHDA and CDR2 SQIVND come from the germline V gene (reference sequence). There are 14 residues in the CDR3. V shed 3 bases and J shed 6 bases, with 14 bases lying between them. The CDR3 loop reads CASSMRGDLNGYTF. CDR3 coding DNA: TGTGCCAGTAGTATGCGGGGGGACCTAAATGGCTACACCTTC.

This chain uses TRBV3-1 (or the pseudogene TRBV3-2) with TRBJ2-1; 8 positions match TRBD2. This CDR3 has 16 amino acids. Germline trimming cut 4 bases from V and 0 bases from J; bases unmatched to any gene: 5. Germline CDR1 and CDR2: LGHDT and YNNKEL (reference sequence). The CDR3 sequence is CASSLPRGGSYNEQFF. CDR3 nucleotides: TGTGCCAGCAGCCTACCCCGGGGGGGCTCCTACAATGAGCAGTTCTTC.

The chain links TRBV4-1 to TRBJ1-3; possible D gene TRBD1, 5 bases. Germline CDR1 reads MGHRA; CDR2 reads YSYEKL. This CDR3 is 18 amino acids long. Trimming took 1 base from V and 0 from J, leaving 16 bases between them. CDR3 sequence reads: CASSQVPPWGFSGNTIYF. As DNA, the CDR3 is TGCGCCAGCAGCCAAGTGCCCCCTTGGGGCTTCTCTGGAAACACCATATATTTT.

The chain couples TRBV9 to TRBJ1-6; a possible D gene is TRBD1 (6 bases). Germline CDR1 SGDLS, CDR2 YYNGEE. This CDR3 comprises 14 residues. Trimming took 1 base from V and 6 from J, leaving 8 bases between them. The CDR3 reads CASSVLQGNSPLHF. CDR3 sequence (DNA): TGTGCCAGCAGCGTACTACAGGGTAATTCACCCCTCCACTTT.

CDR3 amino acids: CASKATQGFGTEAFF. The CDR3, as DNA: TGTGCCAGCAAAGCCACCCAGGGGTTCGGCACTGAAGCTTTCTTT. The V and J genes are TRBV28 and TRBJ1-1; tentatively, D is TRBD1 (6 bases). This CDR3 comprises 15 residues. The germline V and J ends were trimmed by 7 bases and 4 bases, with 19 bases remaining between them. Germline V gene lookup returns CDR1 MDHEN and CDR2 SYDVKM.

The CDR3: CASSLEPGILGNTIYF. CDR3 nucleotides: TGCGCCAGCAGCTTGGAGCCGGGGATCCTAGGAAACACCATATATTTT. The chain couples TRBV5-1 to TRBJ1-3; D unclear. Germline V gene sequence: CDR1 SGHRS, CDR2 YFSETQ. Trimming removed 0 bases from V and 4 bases from J, with 14 bases in between. The CDR3 covers 16 residues.

The V and J genes are TRBV20-1 and TRBJ2-1; D is possibly TRBD1 (5 bases). The CDR3 is made up of 11 amino acids. Germline values: CDR1 DFQATT, CDR2 SNEGSKA (reference sequence). This CDR3 is CSAAGYNEQFF. CDR3 nucleotides: TGCAGCGCCGCAGGGTACAATGAGCAGTTCTTC.